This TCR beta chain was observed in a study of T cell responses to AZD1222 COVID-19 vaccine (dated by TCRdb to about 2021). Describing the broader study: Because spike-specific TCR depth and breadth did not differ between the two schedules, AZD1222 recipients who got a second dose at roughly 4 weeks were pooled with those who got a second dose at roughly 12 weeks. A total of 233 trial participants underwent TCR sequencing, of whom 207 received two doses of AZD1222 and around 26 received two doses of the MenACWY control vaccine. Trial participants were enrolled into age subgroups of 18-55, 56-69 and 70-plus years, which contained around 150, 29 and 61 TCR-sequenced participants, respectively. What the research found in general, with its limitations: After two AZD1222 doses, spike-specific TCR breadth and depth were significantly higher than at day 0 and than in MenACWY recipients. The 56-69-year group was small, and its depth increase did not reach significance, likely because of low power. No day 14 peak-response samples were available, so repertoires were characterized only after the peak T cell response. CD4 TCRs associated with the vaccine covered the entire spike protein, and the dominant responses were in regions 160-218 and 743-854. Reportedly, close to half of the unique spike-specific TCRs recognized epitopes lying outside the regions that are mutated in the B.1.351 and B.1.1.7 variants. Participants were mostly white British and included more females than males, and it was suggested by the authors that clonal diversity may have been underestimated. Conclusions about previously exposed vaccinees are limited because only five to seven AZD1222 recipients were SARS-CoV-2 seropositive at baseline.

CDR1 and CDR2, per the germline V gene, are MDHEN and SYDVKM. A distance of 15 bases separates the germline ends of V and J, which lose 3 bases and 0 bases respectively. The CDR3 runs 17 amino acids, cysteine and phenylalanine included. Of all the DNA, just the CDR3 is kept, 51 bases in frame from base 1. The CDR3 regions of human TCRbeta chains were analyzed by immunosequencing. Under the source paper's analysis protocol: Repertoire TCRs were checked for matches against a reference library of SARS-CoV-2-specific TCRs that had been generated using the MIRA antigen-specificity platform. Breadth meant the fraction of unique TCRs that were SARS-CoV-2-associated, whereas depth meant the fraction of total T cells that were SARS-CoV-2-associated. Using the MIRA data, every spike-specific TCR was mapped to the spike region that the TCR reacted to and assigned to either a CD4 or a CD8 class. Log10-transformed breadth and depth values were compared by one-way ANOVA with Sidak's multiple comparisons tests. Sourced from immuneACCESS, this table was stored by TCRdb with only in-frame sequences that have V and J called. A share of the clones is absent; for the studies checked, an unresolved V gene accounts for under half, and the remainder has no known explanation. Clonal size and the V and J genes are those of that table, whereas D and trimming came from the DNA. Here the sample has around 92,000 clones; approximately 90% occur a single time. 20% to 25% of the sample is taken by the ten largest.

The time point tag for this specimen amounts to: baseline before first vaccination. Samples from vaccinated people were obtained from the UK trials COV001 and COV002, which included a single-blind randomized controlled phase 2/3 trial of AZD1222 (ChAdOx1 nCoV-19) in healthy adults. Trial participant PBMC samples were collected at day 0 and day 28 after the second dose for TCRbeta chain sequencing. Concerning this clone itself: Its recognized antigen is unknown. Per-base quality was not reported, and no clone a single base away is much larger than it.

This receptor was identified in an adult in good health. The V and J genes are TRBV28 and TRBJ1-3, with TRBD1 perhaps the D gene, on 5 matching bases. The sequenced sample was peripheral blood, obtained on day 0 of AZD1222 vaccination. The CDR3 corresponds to CASSFWGRTRSGNTIYF. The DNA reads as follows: TGTGCCAGCAGTTTTTGGGGCAGGACCCGCTCTGGAAACACCATATATTTT.